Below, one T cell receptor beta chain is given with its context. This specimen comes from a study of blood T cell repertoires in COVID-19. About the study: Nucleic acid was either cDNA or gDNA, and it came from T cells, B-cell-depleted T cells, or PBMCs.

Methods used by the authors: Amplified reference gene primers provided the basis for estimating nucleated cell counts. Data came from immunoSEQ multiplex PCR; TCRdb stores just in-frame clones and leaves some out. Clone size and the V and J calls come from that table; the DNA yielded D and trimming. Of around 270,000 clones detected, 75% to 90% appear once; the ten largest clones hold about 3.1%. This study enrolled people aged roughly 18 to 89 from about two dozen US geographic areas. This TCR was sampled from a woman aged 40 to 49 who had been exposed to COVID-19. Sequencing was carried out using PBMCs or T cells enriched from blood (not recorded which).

The CDR3 protein is CASSQADKQGPYGYTF. The CDR3, as DNA: TGCGCCAGCAGCCAAGCGGACAAACAGGGGCCCTATGGCTACACCTTC. The chain has TRBV4-3 and TRBJ1-2; TRBD1 matches at 7 bases. This CDR3 is built from 16 residues. The V and J ends lost 1 base and 4 bases, in that order; junction bases with no gene match: 9. Looked up from germline, CDR1 is LGHNA and CDR2 is YSLEER.